This T cell receptor (beta chain) is from a study of early T cells in non-severe SARS-CoV-2 infection. Study information: Chains were not paired, and sequencing was done on bulk RNA from unsorted whole blood. Study results and limitations: A preference for anti-spike CD8 responses marked VDJdb matching, which missed private and CD4 specificities.

CDR3 length equals 13 residues. Germline CDR1 LNHNV, CDR2 YYDKDF (reference sequence). V was trimmed by 3 bases and J by 6 bases, leaving 9 bases between them. Researchers attached unique molecular identifiers to individual cDNA molecules. One entry per CDR3 protein results from TCRdb running MiXCR on the 5' RACE reads. The sample records about 35,000 distinct CDR3 sequences, more than 6% being singletons. At least ten counts were recorded for this clonotype. Its matching antigen is unknown. Sequencing was carried out using whole blood. The chain couples TRBV15 to TRBJ2-1, with unresolved D. This receptor was taken from an adult who was a healthcare worker with PCR-confirmed SARS-CoV-2 infection or an uninfected control (not recorded which). CDR3: CATSSFSSNEQFF. The CDR3 DNA reads TGTGCCACCAGCAGCTTTAGCAGCAATGAGCAGTTCTTC.